This T cell receptor (beta chain) was profiled in a study of T cells after yellow fever vaccination. Study-level results: In post-booster samples, most primary-vaccination clones reappeared (about 97% CD4, approximately 91% CD8).

This CDR3 comprises 12 residues. V lost 5 bases, J lost 9 bases, and 11 bases lay in between. In making TCR cDNA, 5'RACE template switching added a universal primer site and UMIs to it. From the 5' RACE reads, TCRdb called clonotypes with MiXCR, one entry per CDR3 protein. The data contain 550,000 or so distinct CDR3 sequences, 19% of them seen just once; the ten biggest clones take up roughly an eighth. This clonotype was seen a few times. Its antigen remains unidentified. This specimen consisted of PBMCs, obtained 15 days after the yellow fever booster vaccination. The source of this sequence is a man younger than 45 who received the YFV17D yellow fever vaccine. The chain links TRBV12-3 or TRBV12-4 to TRBJ2-1, with D possibly TRBD2 on 6 matching bases. CDR3 sequence: CASSPISGEQFF. The CDR3 DNA reads TGTGCCAGCAGTCCCATTAGCGGTGAGCAGTTCTTC.